A selection of T cell receptor beta chains follows, all from one sample in a study of T-cell memory formation after mild COVID-19. Each CDR3 protein gets one entry after TCRdb re-called the 5' RACE reads with MiXCR. The sample carries about 320,000 distinct CDR3 sequences, around an eighth recorded once. Sequenced input: PBMCs or a T cell subset sorted from them (not recorded which). These receptors all stem from a young man who had mild COVID-19 (a few samples of this study predate the infection). Cell type and time point are not known. Each CDR3 is given with its conserved first and last residue. The order of the fields is CDR3 length, D gene, V gene, J gene, clone size, CDR3 DNA, CDR3 protein. D genes are given only for firm matches. Clone sizes are given selectively: once, few, many, or a class where the clone is expanded.

16	TRBD1	TRBV5-1	TRBJ1-6	NA	TGCGCCAGCAGCGCAACCGGGACAGGGAGACGTTCACCCCTCCACTTT	CASSATGTGRRSPLHF
13	NA	TRBV20-1	TRBJ2-5	few	TGCAGTGCTCTCGGGCGGGGACAAGAGACCCAGTACTTC	CSALGRGQETQYF
13	NA	TRBV18	TRBJ1-2	NA	TGTGCCAGCTCACCAGAGACTGGTGCTGGCTACACCTTC	CASSPETGAGYTF
15	TRBD1	TRBV6-1	TRBJ1-2	NA	TGTGCCAGCGTCGCTCAGGCAGGGGGCGCGTCCGGCTACACCTTC	CASVAQAGGASGYTF
16	NA	TRBV5-1	TRBJ2-2	NA	TGCGCCAGCAGCTTGGGACAGACAGTAAACACCGGGGAGCTGTTTTTT	CASSLGQTVNTGELFF
12	NA	TRBV29-1	TRBJ1-2	NA	TGCAGCGTTGACGGGCTTAACTATGGCTACACCTTC	CSVDGLNYGYTF
15	NA	TRBV7-9	TRBJ2-1	NA	TGTGCCAGCAGCCCACCGGGGACACCCCCCAATGAGCAGTTCTTC	CASSPPGTPPNEQFF
13	NA	TRBV4-1	TRBJ2-3	NA	NA	CASSPVPADTQYF
15	TRBD2	TRBV7-9	TRBJ2-1	many	TGTGCCAGCAGCCCGAGCGGGGGGGTATACAATGAGCAGTTCTTC	CASSPSGGVYNEQFF
14	NA	TRBV6-1	TRBJ1-5	few	TGTGCCAGCAGTGAATGGGGCGGGAATCAGCCCCAGCATTTT	CASSEWGGNQPQHF
12	NA	TRBV29-1	TRBJ2-4	many	TGCACCGCAGGGGCGGACAAAAACATTCAGTACTTC	CTAGADKNIQYF
11	NA	TRBV12-3/TRBV12-4	TRBJ1-1	few	TGTGCCAGCAGAATTAACACTGAAGCTTTCTTT	CASRINTEAFF
17	NA	TRBV5-1	TRBJ2-1	NA	TGCGCCAGCAGCTTGGCCCTGGGGGTATGGCAGTACAATGAGCAGTTCTTC	CASSLALGVWQYNEQFF
16	TRBD2	TRBV23-1	TRBJ2-5	many	TGCGCCAGCAGTCAACGGCTAGCGGGGGCCCAAGAGACCCAGTACTTC	CASSQRLAGAQETQYF
15	NA	TRBV6-6	TRBJ2-5	NA	TGTGCCAGCAGTGTCGTTGGGGGTGGAGTAGAGACCCAGTACTTC	CASSVVGGGVETQYF
17	TRBD1	TRBV7-6	TRBJ2-3	NA	TGTGCCAGCAGCTTAGTCTCTGGACAGGGTTTTTCTGATACGCAGTATTTT	CASSLVSGQGFSDTQYF
14	NA	TRBV29-1	TRBJ2-3	many	TGCAGCGTTGAAGCTGGACATTCCACAGATACGCAGTATTTT	CSVEAGHSTDTQYF
13	NA	TRBV6-2/TRBV6-3	TRBJ1-1	NA	TGTGCCAGCAGTTACTCGCCTCGACCTGAAGCTTTCTTT	CASSYSPRPEAFF
11	NA	TRBV29-1	TRBJ1-3	few	TGCAGCGGGACAGTAGGAAACACCATATATTTT	CSGTVGNTIYF
11	NA	TRBV6-6	TRBJ2-1	few	TGTGCCAGCGGGTGGTACAATGAGCAGTTCTTC	CASGWYNEQFF
13	NA	TRBV4-1	TRBJ2-7	NA	TGCGCCAGCAGCCCTTCCCAATTGGACGAGCAGTACTTC	CASSPSQLDEQYF
13	NA	TRBV25-1	TRBJ1-6	NA	TGTGCCAGCAGAGGGCCGGGGAGTTCACCCCTCCACTTT	CASRGPGSSPLHF
16	NA	TRBV2	TRBJ1-3	NA	TGTGCCAGCAGTGAACACGGAGAAAGTTCTGGAAACACCATATATTTT	CASSEHGESSGNTIYF
15	NA	TRBV5-1	TRBJ1-1	few	TGCGCCAGCAGCCCGGAGGAGGGGAGATGGACTGAAGCTTTCTTT	CASSPEEGRWTEAFF
18	TRBD2	TRBV5-1	TRBJ2-3	NA	TGCGCCAGCAGCTTGGCGTTGGCGGGGGGCTCTAGCACAGATACGCAGTATTTT	CASSLALAGGSSTDTQYF
14	NA	TRBV4-1	TRBJ2-7	NA	TGCGCCAGCAGCCCGCGGACGGAAACCTACGAGCAGTACTTC	CASSPRTETYEQYF
16	NA	TRBV11-2	TRBJ1-2	few	TGTGCCAGCAGCTTAGATCTGGCAGGTCCGTTGCCCGGCTACACCTTC	CASSLDLAGPLPGYTF
15	NA	TRBV4-3	TRBJ1-5	many	TGCGCCAGCAGCCTCTCTCTGGGACCTTATCAGCCCCAGCATTTT	CASSLSLGPYQPQHF
14	NA	TRBV18	TRBJ1-5	few	TGTGCCAGCTCACCAGGGGGCGCGGATCAGCCCCAGCATTTT	CASSPGGADQPQHF
12	TRBD1	TRBV20-1	TRBJ2-3	many	TGCAGTGAACAGGGGGCCGGAGATACGCAGTATTTT	CSEQGAGDTQYF
15	NA	TRBV21-1	TRBJ2-7	once	TGTGCCAGCAGCCCCCCAGGACAGGGGGACTACGAGCAGTACTTC	CASSPPGQGDYEQYF
17	TRBD1	TRBV6-5	TRBJ2-3	NA	TGTGCCAGCAGTTACTCGAAAGGGGGCCGTAGCACAGATACGCAGTATTTT	CASSYSKGGRSTDTQYF
15	NA	TRBV7-2	TRBJ2-7	NA	TGTGCCAGCAGCTTTCTTGGCGACCTCTCCTACGAGCAGTACTTC	CASSFLGDLSYEQYF
15	TRBD1	TRBV5-1	TRBJ1-1	few	TGCGCCAGCAGTTTGCGAACAGGGGGGAGTACTGAAGCTTTCTTT	CASSLRTGGSTEAFF
19	TRBD2	TRBV6-5	TRBJ2-1	NA	TGTGCCAGCAGTTACTCGACTAGCGGGGTGTCTAGCTCCTACAATGAGCAGTTCTTC	CASSYSTSGVSSSYNEQFF
13	NA	TRBV4-1	TRBJ1-5	NA	TGCGCCAGCAGCGCGACAAACTCACCGGGACAGCATTTT	CASSATNSPGQHF
14	NA	TRBV27	TRBJ2-2	few	TGTGCCAGCAGTTTATTGGGTTACACCGGGGAGCTGTTTTTT	CASSLLGYTGELFF
14	NA	TRBV20-1	TRBJ2-7	few	TGCAGTGCTAGAGATCGTGCGGGGAAATACGAGCAGTACTTC	CSARDRAGKYEQYF
13	NA	TRBV12-3/TRBV12-4	TRBJ1-2	few	TGTGCCAGCAGTTTATTCCGAAACTATGGCTACACCTTC	CASSLFRNYGYTF
15	TRBD2	TRBV4-1	TRBJ2-1	NA	TGCGCCAGCATGAAGATTGGGGGGGATTACAATGAGCAGTTCTTC	CASMKIGGDYNEQFF
15	NA	TRBV9	TRBJ2-3	few	TGTGCCAGCAGCGTTGAGAGCCGGTTTGGGGATACGCAGTATTTT	CASSVESRFGDTQYF
16	NA	TRBV7-2	TRBJ1-4	many	TGTGCCAGCAGCTTCTCTTTCGAACAGGCGCGTGAAAAACTGTTTTTT	CASSFSFEQAREKLFF
17	TRBD2	TRBV5-1	TRBJ2-3	NA	TGCGCCAGCAACCGGTGGGCGGCTAGCGGGGAACGAAATACGCAGTATTTT	CASNRWAASGERNTQYF
15	NA	TRBV3-1	TRBJ2-5	few	TGTGCCAGCAGCCAGCAAGCTGGGGCCAAAGAGACCCAGTACTTC	CASSQQAGAKETQYF
15	NA	TRBV27	TRBJ2-3	few	TGTGCCAGCAGTTTATGGGGGATTCTCCGAGATACGCAGTATTTT	CASSLWGILRDTQYF
13	NA	TRBV2	TRBJ1-2	NA	TGTGCCAGCAACCGAGGACAGAACTATGGCTACACCTTC	CASNRGQNYGYTF
16	NA	TRBV28	TRBJ2-1	few	TGTGCCAGCAGTTCCCCTCGCTTACAGGGAAACAATGAGCAGTTCTTC	CASSSPRLQGNNEQFF
13	NA	TRBV7-9	TRBJ1-2	NA	TGTGCCAGCAGTCCCGGTTCCCTGGGGGGCTACACCTTC	CASSPGSLGGYTF
15	NA	TRBV6-1	TRBJ1-5	few	TGTGCCAGCAGTGAATTTGGGGGCATGGGTCAGCCCCAGCATTTT	CASSEFGGMGQPQHF
13	NA	TRBV4-1	TRBJ2-5	few	TGCGCCAGCAGCCAAGCTAGAAAAGAGACCCAGTACTTC	CASSQARKETQYF
16	NA	TRBV11-2	TRBJ2-5	many	TGTGCCAGCAGCTTAGTCGTAGGATCCACGTCCAAGACCCAGTACTTC	CASSLVVGSTSKTQYF
15	NA	TRBV6-2/TRBV6-3	TRBJ2-3	NA	TGTGCCAGCAGTTATTGGGGAACTAGCACAGATACGCAGTATTTT	CASSYWGTSTDTQYF
13	NA	TRBV29-1	TRBJ2-5	few	TGCAGCGTCACAGGGTATACCCAAGAGACCCAGTACTTC	CSVTGYTQETQYF
15	NA	TRBV12-3/TRBV12-4	TRBJ1-2	NA	TGTGCCAGCAGTTCGAGGGAAGAAGCTAACTATGGCTACACCTTC	CASSSREEANYGYTF
11	NA	TRBV7-8	TRBJ1-1	few	TGTGCCAGCAGCGCTGAACCTGAAGCTTTCTTT	CASSAEPEAFF